Included here is one T cell receptor beta chain sequence, with context. Assay: immunoSEQ multiplex PCR; the TCRdb copy retains only in-frame clones and omits some. This table has 75,000 to 95,000 clones, approximately 90% appearing once. No patient showed confetti depigmentation, a clinical sign of active disease. The data derive from a study of resident and recirculating memory T cells in vitiligo. The germline CDR1 and CDR2 sequences are ENHRY and SYGVKD. CDR3 length equals 15 residues. With 4 bases clipped from V and 1 base from J, the junction kept 2 bases outside the gene matches. V usage is TRBV10-3 and J usage is TRBJ2-2; TRBD1 matches 8 bases. Sequencing was done on a sample of blood. This clonotype was obtained from a male donor with vitiligo. CDR3 sequence reads: CAISGGTGNTGELFF. The DNA for the CDR3 is TGTGCCATCAGTGGTGGGACAGGGAACACCGGGGAGCTGTTTTTT.